A single sample gave rise to the 22 T cell receptor beta chains below, sequenced in a study of prognosis after radiotherapy for stage I lung cancer. Multiplex PCR in two rounds served to amplify TCR beta CDR3 from genomic DNA. Gene-specific TRBV and TRBJ primers were used in PCR round one. Each CDR3 protein is one row after TCRdb ran MiXCR on the multiplex PCR reads. The sample lists 23,000 or so distinct CDR3 sequences, 30% to 45% occurring once. The sample was PBMCs, taken before or after stereotactic body radiation therapy (not recorded which). The receptor set was obtained from a donor of 50 years or more with non-small cell lung cancer.

This clonotype was found many times. V is TRBV24-1 and J is TRBJ2-1; 10 nucleotides match TRBD2. CDR1 and CDR2 (germline): KGHDR, SFDVKD. With 0 bases clipped from V and 9 bases from J, the junction kept 7 bases outside the gene matches. This CDR3 region has 16 residues. This chain's CDR3 is CATSDLTASGRSEQFF. In nucleotides, the CDR3 is TGTGCCACCAGTGATTTGACGGCTAGCGGGAGATCTGAGCAGTTCTTC.

This clonotype was picked up a small number of times. V gene TRBV7-2 combines with J gene TRBJ2-5; a weak D match, TRBD2 (7 bases). Germline V CDR1 and CDR2: SGHTA, FQGNSA. The CDR3 is made up of 17 amino acids. V was trimmed by 5 bases and J by 5 bases, leaving 24 bases between them. The CDR3 reads CASSPGQKGDYPETQYF. CDR3 coding DNA: TGTGCCAGCAGCCCAGGTCAAAAGGGGGACTACCCGGAGACCCAGTACTTC.

On this clonotype itself: A far larger clone is a single base away, which makes a read error likely. This rearrangement joins TRBV6-9 to TRBJ2-7; perhaps D is TRBD1 or TRBD2 (5 bases each). The CDR3 has 13 amino acids. Trimming removed 7 bases from V and 2 bases from J, with 12 bases in between. Germline CDR1 reads MNHGY; CDR2 reads SVAAGI. The CDR3 sequence is CASINVGPYEQYF. The CDR3 nucleotides read TGTGCCAGCATCAACGTGGGACCCTACGAGCAGTACTTC.

This clonotype showed up just a few times. A much bigger clone sits one base away, suggesting this may be a read error. V usage is TRBV11-3 and J usage is TRBJ2-6, with TRBD1 identical over 7 bases. CDR1 is SGHNT, CDR2 YENEEA, per germline. This CDR3 is built from 18 residues. Trimming cost V 5 bases and J 0 bases; bases outside gene matches: 10. The CDR3 protein is CASSPRTGLLSGANVLTF. CDR3 sequence (DNA): TGTGCCAGCAGCCCAAGGACAGGACTTCTCTCTGGGGCCAACGTCCTGACTTTC.

This clonotype was detected many times. The chain recombines TRBV5-1 with TRBJ2-7; D gene ambiguous. V was trimmed by 3 bases and J by 4 bases, leaving 14 bases between them. The CDR3 runs to 14 residues. CDR1 and CDR2 (germline): SGHRS, YFSETQ. The CDR3 DNA reads as TGCGCCAGCAGCTCCGGTCTACCCGTTTACGAGCAGTACTTC. Translated: CASSSGLPVYEQYF.

This clonotype occurred many times. This chain's CDR3 is CASSQVGGYEQYF. The CDR3, as DNA: TGTGCCAGCAGCCAAGTCGGAGGCTACGAGCAGTACTTC. This chain joins TRBV3-1 and TRBJ2-7; a weak D match, TRBD2 (5 bases). The V and J ends lost 1 base and 3 bases respectively, with 7 bases between them. In germline, CDR1 is LGHDT, CDR2 YNNKEL (reference sequence). The CDR3 has 13 residues.

As regards this clonotype: One end of the junction varies from germline; a read error may be responsible. This chain connects TRBV15 to TRBJ1-5; the match to TRBD1 covers 9 bases. The CDR3 contains 16 residues. Germline lookup yields CDR1 LNHNV and CDR2 YYDKDF (reference sequence). The CDR3 reads CATSRIRQGGNHPQHF. CDR3 DNA: TGTGCCACCAGCAGGATTCGACAGGGGGGGAATCATCCCCAGCATTTT.

The chain couples TRBV5-1 to TRBJ1-2; 8 nucleotides line up with TRBD1. The CDR3 length is 15 residues. Germline V gene data show CDR1 as SGHRS and CDR2 as YFSETQ. Germline trimming cut 6 bases from V and 8 bases from J; bases unmatched to any gene: 15. CDR3 sequence: CASKHDRGPGAGYTF. CDR3 nucleotide sequence: TGCGCCAGCAAGCACGACAGGGGTCCCGGAGCAGGCTACACCTTC.

Note on this clonotype: An end of the junction does not agree with germline; a read error may underlie this. The CDR3 region is CSSSPLAITGELFF. The CDR3 DNA reads as TGTTCCAGCAGCCCTCTAGCTATCACCGGGGAGCTGTTTTTT. V gene TRBV12-3 or TRBV12-4 combines with J gene TRBJ2-2; the D gene is possibly TRBD2 (5 bases). CDR3 size: 14 residues.

The rearrangement links TRBV30 to TRBJ1-1; no firm D call. Germline V gene data show CDR1 as GTSNPN and CDR2 as SVGIG (reference sequence). Trimming left V 0 bases short and J 0 bases short, with 8 bases between. The CDR3 extends over 14 amino acids. The CDR3 region is CAWSVRVLNTEAFF. The CDR3 coding sequence is TGTGCCTGGAGTGTAAGAGTGTTGAACACTGAAGCTTTCTTT.

This rearrangement joins TRBV12-3 or TRBV12-4 to TRBJ2-1; tentative D call: TRBD1 (5 bases). The V end lost 7 bases, the J end lost 10 bases, and 20 bases lay between the germline ends. The CDR3 contains 14 residues. Here the CDR3 reads CASIKHGAQGEQFF. The CDR3 region has the DNA TGTGCCAGCATCAAGCATGGGGCGCAGGGAGAGCAGTTCTTC.

This clonotype was detected many times. V usage is TRBV3-2 and J usage is TRBJ2-6; the table's D call of TRBD1 was not tested on the DNA. TRBV3-2 is a pseudogene segment. The CDR3 contains 20 residues. The CDR3 coding sequence is TGTGCCAGCAGCCAAGAAGGTTGGGACAAGGACGGTTCTGGGGCCAACGTCCTGACTTTC. Translating it yields CASSQEGWDKDGSGANVLTF.

Details on this clonotype: Only one base separates this from a far larger clonotype, so it likely reflects a read error. This sequence joins TRBV7-2 and TRBJ2-6; maybe TRBD1 (6 bases). V was shortened by 3 bases and J by 14 bases, with 14 bases between the two germline ends. This CDR3 comprises 13 residues. Per the germline V gene, CDR1 is SGHTA and CDR2 is FQGNSA. CDR3 region: CASSFSVGGILTF. In nucleotides, the CDR3 is TGTGCCAGCAGCTTCTCGGTTGGGGGCATCCTGACTTTC.

About this clonotype: This may be a read error, as it is one base from a much larger clone. The chain joins TRBV30 to TRBJ2-5; D is perhaps TRBD2 (7 bases). This CDR3 contains 13 residues. The germline V gene has CDR1 GTSNPN and CDR2 SVGIG (reference sequence). The CDR3 DNA sequence: TGTGCCCGGAGTGTAGGCGGGGGCAAGACCCAGTACTTC. Protein sequence: CARSVGGGKTQYF.

This clonotype was picked up many times. This rearrangement joins TRBV2 to TRBJ1-5; the D is unclear. The CDR3 covers 15 residues. V was cut by 3 bases and J by 7 bases, with 16 bases left in between. CDR1 is SNHLY and CDR2 is FYNNEI in the germline V gene. As DNA, the CDR3 is TGTGCCAGCAGTGACGAAGTCAGGTCCGGGCAGCCCCAGCATTTT. It codes for CASSDEVRSGQPQHF.

This clonotype has ten or more counts. J is TRBJ1-4 and V is TRBV11-3, with 9 positions matching TRBD1. Germline V gene lookup returns CDR1 SGHNT and CDR2 YENEEA. The CDR3 length is 15 residues. V lost 5 bases, J lost 8 bases, and 9 bases stayed unmatched. The CDR3 region has the DNA TGTGCCAGCAGCCCAGACAGGGGGGGAAGGGAAAAACTGTTTTTT. Encoded protein: CASSPDRGGREKLFF.

J is TRBJ1-1 and V is TRBV9, with 11 bases that match TRBD1. CDR1 and CDR2 from the germline V gene are SGDLS and YYNGEE. This CDR3 comprises 14 residues. V dropped 3 bases and J dropped 5; count of bases not matched to a gene: 3. The DNA for the CDR3 is TGTGCCAGCAGCGGGACAGGGGGCGGAACTGAAGCTTTCTTT. It codes for CASSGTGGGTEAFF.

This clonotype was detected ten times or more. The rearrangement links TRBV24-1 to TRBJ1-5, with D possibly being TRBD1 (5 bases). The CDR3 covers 18 residues. The germline gives CDR1 KGHDR, CDR2 SFDVKD. V gave up 4 bases and J gave up 8 bases, with 26 bases separating them. CDR3 sequence (DNA): TGTGCCACCAGTGAAGCTGGGACCGATAACCCCTTTTCAAAGCCCCAGCATTTT. This sequence encodes CATSEAGTDNPFSKPQHF.

This chain connects TRBV5-1 to TRBJ1-6; D remains unclear. V lost 3 bases, J lost 12 bases, and 13 bases lay in between. The CDR3 spans 13 residues. Germline lookup yields CDR1 SGHRS and CDR2 YFSETQ. The CDR3 protein is CASSSKAGKPLHF. CDR3 DNA: TGCGCCAGCAGCTCTAAGGCCGGTAAACCCCTCCACTTT.

This clonotype came up many times. This sequence joins TRBV7-2 and TRBJ2-7; maybe TRBD2 (6 bases). CDR1 SGHTA and CDR2 FQGNSA come from the germline V gene. Deletions cut 2 bases from V and 5 bases from J, with 13 bases between. The CDR3 contains 14 residues. The CDR3 region has the DNA TGTGCCAGCAGCTTACTTCTAGCGAGGAACGAGCAGTACTTC. It specifies CASSLLLARNEQYF. Based on the CDR3 plus reference TRBV7-2 and TRBJ2-7, the full variable domain is GAGVSQSPSNKVTEKGKDVELRCDPISGHTALYWYRQSLGQGLEFLIYFQGNSAPDKSGLPSDRFSAERTGGSVSTLTIQRTQQEDSAVYLCASSLLLARNEQYFGPGTRLTVT.

This clonotype was observed a single time. The J gene is TRBJ2-7, the V gene TRBV6-4, with 10 bases lining up with TRBD2. Germline V gene lookup returns CDR1 MRHNA and CDR2 SNTAGT. The CDR3 has 15 amino acids. The V and J ends lost 5 bases and 5 bases, in that order; junction bases with no gene match: 9. The CDR3 spells CASSWKREGLDEQYF. In DNA form, the CDR3 reads TGTGCCAGCAGTTGGAAGCGGGAGGGCCTAGACGAGCAGTACTTC.

With respect to this clonotype: This likely stems from a read error, as it lies one base from a far larger clone. V gene TRBV6-2 or TRBV6-3 combines with J gene TRBJ2-5; D is possibly TRBD2 (5 bases). V lost 7 bases and J lost 5, with 17 bases in between. CDR3 size: 14 residues. Looked up from germline, CDR1 is MNHEY and CDR2 is SVGEGT. DNA of the CDR3: TGTGCCAGCATTACGTCGGGGTTGGGGGAGACCCAGTACTTC. It encodes CASITSGLGETQYF.